This passage covers 31 T cell receptor beta chains from one sample sequenced in a study of cytomegalovirus exposure and HLA in healthy donors. Using immunoSEQ multiplex PCR, the repertoire was profiled, and TCRdb retains in-frame clones only, with some absent. The repertoire holds some 76,000 clones, with 94% as singletons. Sample: PBMCs. The receptors originated from a woman aged 18-29 years in good health and CMV-seropositive.

V gene TRBV11-3 combines with J gene TRBJ2-4; no definite D call. Trimming left V 1 base short and J 0 bases short, with 10 bases between. The CDR3 contains 16 residues. Germline lookup yields CDR1 SGHNT and CDR2 YENEEA. For the CDR3, the DNA is TGTGCCAGCAGCTTAGCAGGTCTTTTAGCCAAAAACATTCAGTACTTC. It codes for CASSLAGLLAKNIQYF.

The rearrangement uses TRBV2 and TRBJ2-1; D is perhaps TRBD1 (5 bases). V was cut by 4 bases and J by 5 bases, with 12 bases left in between. Germline V gives CDR1 SNHLY, CDR2 FYNNEI. CDR3 length equals 14 residues. The CDR3 coding sequence is TGTGCCAGCAGTGGGTCAAGACAGAACAATGAGCAGTTCTTC. It codes for CASSGSRQNNEQFF. Filled out from reference TRBV2 and TRBJ2-1, the complete variable domain reads EPEVTQTPSHQVTQMGQEVILRCVPISNHLYFYWYRQILGQKVEFLVSFYNNEISEKSEIFDDQFSVERPDGSNFTLKIRSTKLEDSAMYFCASSGSRQNNEQFFGPGTRLTVL.

This clone was seen once. V is TRBV4-2 and J is TRBJ2-1; 7 bases agree with TRBD2. CDR1 LGHNA and CDR2 YNFKEQ come from the germline V gene. This CDR3 region has 16 residues. The V and J ends lost 0 bases and 3 bases, in that order; junction bases with no gene match: 5. The chain's CDR3 is CASSQDRREGYNEQFF. The CDR3 DNA reads as TGTGCCAGCAGCCAAGATAGGAGGGAGGGCTACAATGAGCAGTTCTTC.

This clone was found once. The chain has TRBV7-9 and TRBJ2-3, with TRBD2 matching 7 bases. V was clipped by 5 bases and J by 5 bases; unmatched bases: 10. CDR1 SEHNR and CDR2 FQNEAQ come from the germline V gene (reference sequence). The CDR3 has 15 residues. CDR3 residues: CASSPIWGRGDTQYF. CDR3 nucleotide sequence: TGTGCCAGCAGCCCTATTTGGGGGAGGGGAGATACGCAGTATTTT. Filled out from reference TRBV7-9 and TRBJ2-3, the complete variable domain reads DTGVSQNPRHKITKRGQNVTFRCDPISEHNRLYWYRQTLGQGPEFLTYFQNEAQLEKSRLLSDRFSAERPKGSFSTLEIQRTEQGDSAMYLCASSPIWGRGDTQYFGPGTRLTVL.

The CDR3: CASSLAGEGYNEQFF. In DNA form, the CDR3 reads TGTGCCAGCAGTTTAGCGGGAGAAGGCTACAATGAGCAGTTCTTC. The V gene is TRBV28, the J gene TRBJ2-1, with 7 positions matching TRBD2. The CDR3 extends over 15 amino acids. The germline CDR1 and CDR2 sequences are MDHEN and SYDVKM. After removal of 2 bases from V and 3 bases from J, the junction contained 4 bases not matched to a gene.

This clone was seen a few times. The CDR3 nucleotides are TGCGCCAGCAGCCTTAATTTCGGGACTAGTTTTTCCAATGAGCAGTTCTTC. Amino acid sequence: CASSLNFGTSFSNEQFF. The gene calls are TRBV5-1 and TRBJ2-1; the match to TRBD2 covers 8 bases. Germline V gene data show CDR1 as SGHRS and CDR2 as YFSETQ. The CDR3 consists of 17 residues. The V and J ends lost 4 bases and 6 bases, in that order; junction bases with no gene match: 15.

This clone was seen only once. The CDR3 loop is CAINTGEQDYEQYF. The CDR3 region has the DNA TGTGCCATCAACACAGGAGAACAAGACTACGAGCAGTACTTC. The rearrangement joins TRBV10-3 to TRBJ2-7; maybe TRBD1 (5 bases). Germline-derived CDR1 and CDR2 are ENHRY and SYGVKD. CDR3 size: 14 residues. V lost 7 bases and J 3 bases, leaving 16 bases between the germline ends.

J is TRBJ2-7 and V is TRBV13, with D tentatively TRBD1 (7 bases). The CDR3 runs to 13 residues. V was cut by 4 bases and J by 7 bases, with 14 bases left in between. Germline CDR1 is PRHDT and CDR2 is FYEKMQ (reference sequence). In DNA form, the CDR3 reads TGTGCCAGCAGCTCACACAGGGGAGGAGAGCAGTACTTC. Translated: CASSSHRGGEQYF.

This clone is a singleton in its sample. The V call is TRBV5-1, the J call TRBJ1-2, with unresolved D. The V gene's germline CDR1 is SGHRS and CDR2 YFSETQ. Trimming shortened V by 0 bases and J by 8 bases, and 17 bases separated the two germline ends. This CDR3 has 15 residues. DNA of the CDR3: TGCGCCAGCAGCTTGGGGCCCCGGGATGTGGGGGGCTACACCTTC. This codes for CASSLGPRDVGGYTF.

This chain joins TRBV7-2 and TRBJ2-5; 7 bases line up with TRBD2. V was pared by 1 base and J by 3 bases, with 5 bases of the junction left unmatched. This CDR3 has 15 residues. Germline lookup yields CDR1 SGHTA and CDR2 FQGNSA. CDR3 in DNA: TGTGCCAGCAGCTTAGGCGGCGCGGGAGAAGAGACCCAGTACTTC. Translated: CASSLGGAGEETQYF. Complete variable domain (other parts from reference TRBV7-2 and TRBJ2-5): GAGVSQSPSNKVTEKGKDVELRCDPISGHTALYWYRQSLGQGLEFLIYFQGNSAPDKSGLPSDRFSAERTGGSVSTLTIQRTQQEDSAVYLCASSLGGAGEETQYFGPGTRLLVL.

V and J are TRBV4-3 and TRBJ2-1; 8 nucleotides match TRBD1. Losses at the gene ends were 0 bases for V and 7 bases for J; bases not matched to a gene: 5. CDR3 size: 15 residues. The germline gives CDR1 LGHNA, CDR2 YSLEER. CDR3: CASSQDPDRANEQFF. The CDR3 nucleotides are TGCGCCAGCAGCCAAGACCCGGACAGGGCGAATGAGCAGTTCTTC.

This sequence joins TRBV7-2 and TRBJ1-2; no reliable D call. Germline CDR1 reads SGHTA; CDR2 reads FQGNSA. V lost 5 bases to trimming and J lost 5 bases, with 12 bases between them. The CDR3 is made up of 13 amino acids. The CDR3 coding sequence is TGTGCCAGCAGCCCCTCTAGGCAGTATGGCTACACCTTC. It is translated as CASSPSRQYGYTF.

CDR3 sequence (DNA): TGTGCCAGTAGACCGGGAGAAGGCAATCAGCCCCAGCATTTT. As protein: CASRPGEGNQPQHF. V and J are TRBV19 and TRBJ1-5; D not certain. The CDR3 totals 14 residues. The V end lost 6 bases, the J end lost 2 bases, and 11 bases lay between the germline ends. Germline V CDR1 and CDR2: LNHDA, SQIVND (reference sequence).

This chain connects TRBV5-4 to TRBJ2-3, with 7 bases matching TRBD2. The trim removed 4 bases at V and 2 bases at J, leaving 4 bases unmatched. The CDR3 sequence is 14 residues long. Germline CDR1 SGHNT, CDR2 YYREEE (reference sequence). The CDR3 reads CASSRAGPTDTQYF. CDR3 in DNA: TGTGCCAGCAGCCGAGCGGGACCCACAGATACGCAGTATTTT.

V usage is TRBV7-9 and J usage is TRBJ1-1; 8 bases are shared with TRBD1. CDR3 length equals 17 residues. Germline V lookup: CDR1 SEHNR, CDR2 FQNEAQ (reference sequence). V shed 5 bases and J 5 bases; nucleotides not matched to a gene: 16. The chain's CDR3 is CASSRTNQDRVETEAFF. Written as DNA, the CDR3 is TGTGCCAGCAGCCGAACAAATCAGGACAGGGTGGAGACTGAAGCTTTCTTT. Full variable domain (rest looked up from reference TRBV7-9 and TRBJ1-1): DTGVSQNPRHKITKRGQNVTFRCDPISEHNRLYWYRQTLGQGPEFLTYFQNEAQLEKSRLLSDRFSAERPKGSFSTLEIQRTEQGDSAMYLCASSRTNQDRVETEAFFGQGTRLTVV.

The chain combines TRBV19 with TRBJ1-1, with D maybe TRBD1 (5 bases). The CDR3 length is 17 residues. Trimming removed 6 bases at V and 0 bases at J, with 20 bases between. Per germline, CDR1 LNHDA and CDR2 SQIVND (reference sequence). The CDR3 here is CASSHRLQGKLNTEAFF. The CDR3 coding sequence is TGTGCCAGTAGCCATCGTCTGCAGGGCAAGTTGAACACTGAAGCTTTCTTT.

This chain joins TRBV6-1 and TRBJ1-6; D call uncertain. The CDR3 sequence is 15 residues long. The germline V and J ends were trimmed by 2 bases and 1 base, with 6 bases remaining between them. Germline V gene data show CDR1 as MNHNS and CDR2 as SASEGT. The CDR3, as DNA: TGTGCCAGCAGTGAACGGGGATCCTATAATTCACCCCTCCACTTT. Translating it yields CASSERGSYNSPLHF.

The chain joins TRBV5-6 to TRBJ1-2, with a weak D call TRBD1 (6 bases). V dropped 0 bases and J dropped 2 bases, with 17 bases sitting between them. The CDR3 length is 17 residues. From germline, CDR1 is SGHDT and CDR2 YYEEEE. The CDR3 DNA reads as TGTGCCAGCAGCTTGGAGTTTAGGGGACACTTAAACTATGGCTACACCTTC. This translates into CASSLEFRGHLNYGYTF.

The chain recombines TRBV21-1 with TRBJ2-3; the table's D call, TRBD2, was not checked against the DNA. TRBV21-1 is tagged as a pseudogene. The CDR3 spans 15 residues. The CDR3 region is CASSKAGEEVDTQYF. The CDR3 coding sequence is TGTGCCAGCAGCAAGGCGGGAGAGGAGGTCGATACGCAGTATTTT.

CDR3 sequence (DNA): TGTGCCAGCAGCCGTATGCGGGGGGGCGAGGCAGATACGCAGTATTTT. Amino acids: CASSRMRGGEADTQYF. This rearrangement joins TRBV7-2 to TRBJ2-3; 9 bases are a match to TRBD2. This CDR3 has 16 residues. Germline V gene lookup returns CDR1 SGHTA and CDR2 FQGNSA. Trimming took 5 bases from V and 4 from J; bases not matched to a gene: 10.

The V call is TRBV7-9, the J call TRBJ1-3; 7 bases line up with TRBD1. The germline V gene encodes CDR1 SEHNR and CDR2 FQNEAQ (reference sequence). J lost 4 bases, V lost 5 bases, and 8 bases had no gene match. CDR3 length: 15 amino acids. The CDR3 loop is CASSQGQISGNTIYF. CDR3 DNA: TGTGCCAGCAGCCAGGGACAGATTTCGGGAAACACCATATATTTT.

This clone was picked up one time. The V and J genes are TRBV2 and TRBJ1-6; tentative D call: TRBD1 (6 bases). The CDR3 extends over 16 amino acids. V lost 11 bases and J lost 0, with 17 bases in between. The germline V gene encodes CDR1 SNHLY and CDR2 FYNNEI. The CDR3 spells CASKLQGFSYNSPLHF. CDR3 sequence (DNA): TGTGCCTCGAAATTACAGGGATTCTCCTATAATTCACCCCTCCACTTT.

The chain carries TRBV9 and TRBJ2-1, with a possible D match to TRBD2 (5 bases). V lost 4 bases, J lost 0 bases, and 14 bases lay in between. This CDR3 contains 16 residues. CDR1 and CDR2 (germline): SGDLS, YYNGEE. This CDR3 is CASSPQTGSSYNEQFF. In nucleotides, the CDR3 is TGTGCCAGCAGCCCACAGACGGGGAGCTCCTACAATGAGCAGTTCTTC.

The rearrangement joins TRBV5-1 to TRBJ2-1, with 16 bases matching TRBD2. Germline V gives CDR1 SGHRS, CDR2 YFSETQ. CDR3 length: 16 amino acids. V shed 4 bases, J shed 9 bases, and the junction held 7 bases outside the gene matches. The CDR3: CASSPGGTSGRVEQFF. For the CDR3, the DNA is TGCGCCAGCAGCCCTGGGGGGACTAGCGGGAGGGTTGAGCAGTTCTTC. Looking up the rest from reference TRBV5-1 and TRBJ2-1 gives the full variable domain: KAGVTQTPRYLIKTRGQQVTLSCSPISGHRSVSWYQQTPGQGLQFLFEYFSETQRNKGNFPGRFSGRQFSNSRSEMNVSTLELGDSALYLCASSPGGTSGRVEQFFGPGTRLTVL.

This clone appeared a single time. The chain carries TRBV6-6 and TRBJ1-1; 8 nucleotides line up with TRBD1. Germline CDR1 is MNHNY and CDR2 is SVGAGI (reference sequence). The CDR3 consists of 13 residues. Unmatched junction bases numbered 4, after V lost 9 bases and J lost 1 base. CDR3 in DNA: TGTGCCAGTAGTGACAGGGGGAACACTGAAGCTTTCTTT. Residues: CASSDRGNTEAFF.

The chain has TRBV6-5 and TRBJ1-4; perhaps TRBD1 as D (5 bases). Germline V gene data show CDR1 as MNHEY and CDR2 as SVGAGI. This CDR3 comprises 15 residues. V was trimmed by 4 bases and J by 7 bases, leaving 16 bases between them. For the CDR3, the DNA is TGTGCCAGCAGTTCAACAGGTTCTTTGGCTGAAAAACTGTTTTTT. This codes for CASSSTGSLAEKLFF.

Points on this clone: One end of the junction varies from germline; a read error may be responsible. V gene TRBV30 combines with J gene TRBJ2-1; possibly TRBD2 for D (5 bases). CDR3 length: 11 residues. Germline V gene lookup returns CDR1 GTSNPN and CDR2 SVGIG (reference sequence). The CDR3 here is CAWSLGGGKLF. In nucleotides, the CDR3 is TGTGCCTGGAGTCTGGGCGGAGGTAAGCTCTTC.

The J gene is TRBJ1-4, the V gene TRBV19; D may be TRBD1 (5 bases). Trimming took 4 bases from V and 3 from J, leaving 12 bases between them. Germline V gene data show CDR1 as LNHDA and CDR2 as SQIVND (reference sequence). The CDR3 is 15 residues long. The DNA for the CDR3 is TGTGCCAGTAGTAGCCAGGGCTGGTCTAATGAAAAACTGTTTTTT. Its translation is CASSSQGWSNEKLFF.

The chain has TRBV5-1 and TRBJ2-2; 8 bases map to TRBD1. With V trimmed by 6 bases and J by 0 bases, 13 bases remained unmatched. This CDR3 has 18 residues. Germline V gene data show CDR1 as SGHRS and CDR2 as YFSETQ. CDR3 nucleotide sequence: TGCGCCAGCATGTTCCCGCTAGACAGGGGCCCGAACACCGGGGAGCTGTTTTTT. It yields the protein CASMFPLDRGPNTGELFF.

The rearrangement links TRBV11-3 to TRBJ2-3; a possible D gene is TRBD1 (6 bases). CDR1 is SGHNT and CDR2 is YENEEA in the germline V gene. Trimming removed 1 base from V and 1 base from J, with 12 bases in between. The length of the CDR3 is 16 residues. This CDR3 reads CASSLAQGSRTDTQYF. The DNA for the CDR3 is TGTGCCAGCAGCTTAGCACAGGGAAGCCGCACAGATACGCAGTATTTT.

In nucleotides, the CDR3 is TGTGCCAGCAGTTCGCACCAGGGGAGGAACACTGAAGCTTTCTTT. It yields the protein CASSSHQGRNTEAFF. The chain has TRBV28 and TRBJ1-1; D may be TRBD1 (6 bases). The CDR3 extends over 15 amino acids. V shed 4 bases and J shed 1 base, with 13 bases lying between them. The V gene's germline CDR1 is MDHEN and CDR2 SYDVKM.